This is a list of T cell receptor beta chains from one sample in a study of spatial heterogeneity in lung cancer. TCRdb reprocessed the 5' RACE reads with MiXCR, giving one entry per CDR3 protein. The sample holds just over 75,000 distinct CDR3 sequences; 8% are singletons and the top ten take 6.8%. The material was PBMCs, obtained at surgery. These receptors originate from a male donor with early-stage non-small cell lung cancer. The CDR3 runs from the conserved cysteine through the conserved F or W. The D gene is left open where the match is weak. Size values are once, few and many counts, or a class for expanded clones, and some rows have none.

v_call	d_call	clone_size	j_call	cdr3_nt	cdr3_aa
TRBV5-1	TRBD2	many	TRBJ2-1	TGCGCCAGCAGCTCTGCCCTTACTAGCGGGAGCGGTCATGAGCAGTTCTTC	CASSSALTSGSGHEQFF
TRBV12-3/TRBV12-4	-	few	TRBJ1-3	TGTGCCAGCAGTCCTTGGACGGGAGTCTCTGGAAACACCATATATTTT	CASSPWTGVSGNTIYF
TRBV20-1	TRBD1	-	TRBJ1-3	TGCAGTGCCCAGGGGGATCGAAACACCATATATTTT	CSAQGDRNTIYF
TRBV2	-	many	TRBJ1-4	TGTGCCAGCAGACTTACAGCGACTTCTAATGAAAAACTGTTTTTT	CASRLTATSNEKLFF
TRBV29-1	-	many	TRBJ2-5	TGCAGCGTTTGGACAGCCGTACAAGAGACCCAGTACTTC	CSVWTAVQETQYF
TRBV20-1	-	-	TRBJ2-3	TGCAGTGCTTGGCTTCAGGGATCAGATACGCAGTATTTT	CSAWLQGSDTQYF
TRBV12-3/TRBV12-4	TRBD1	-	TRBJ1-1	TGTGCCAGCAGTTTGACAGGGGGCCTGACTGAAGCTTTCTTT	CASSLTGGLTEAFF
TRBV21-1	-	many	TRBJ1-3	TGTGCCAGCAGCAAAGGCTACCGACAGGCTAGATACTCTGGAAACACCATATATTTT	CASSKGYRQARYSGNTIYF
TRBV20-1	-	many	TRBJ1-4	TGCAGTGCAACGGAAGCAACTAATGAAAAACTGTTTTTT	CSATEATNEKLFF
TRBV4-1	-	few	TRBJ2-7	TGCGCCAGCAGCCACCCCGGGACGGATACCTACGAGCAGTACTTC	CASSHPGTDTYEQYF
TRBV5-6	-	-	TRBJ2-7	TGTGCCAGCAGAGGTTGGGGCGCCTCCTCCTACGAGCAGTACTTC	CASRGWGASSYEQYF
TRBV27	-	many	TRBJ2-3	TGTGCCAGCACCTCAGCATCGACGCGAGATACGCAGTATTTT	CASTSASTRDTQYF
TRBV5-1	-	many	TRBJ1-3	TGCGCCAGCAGCGACATCCTCTCTGGAAACACCATATATTTT	CASSDILSGNTIYF
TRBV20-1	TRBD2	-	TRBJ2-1	TGCAGTGCTAGAAGCCGGCGGGAGCGGAGTGAGCAGTTCTTC	CSARSRRERSEQFF
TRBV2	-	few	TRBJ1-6	TGTGCCAGCAGTGCTAGGGCCAGTAATTCACCCCTCCACTTT	CASSARASNSPLHF
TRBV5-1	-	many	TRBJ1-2	TGCGCCAGCAGCTTGTCCGGGGGACTCAACTATGGCTACACCTTC	CASSLSGGLNYGYTF
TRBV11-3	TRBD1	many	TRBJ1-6	TGTGCCAGCAGTGCAACACCAGGGGGTAATTCACCCCTCCACTTT	CASSATPGGNSPLHF
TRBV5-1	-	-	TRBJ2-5	TGCGCCAGCAGCTTTTCAGGGCAAGAGACCCAGTACTTC	CASSFSGQETQYF